These 9 T cell receptor beta chains share one sample of origin, sequenced in a study of Ad26.COV2.S vaccination and SARS-CoV-2 variants. The repertoire was sequenced with immunoSEQ multiplex PCR; TCRdb's copy has only in-frame clones and lacks some. The data contain hundreds of thousands of clones, roughly nine tenths of them singletons. Treatment reported: about 20 received Ad26.COV2.S at low or high dose, single or two shots; roughly five received placebo; per-sample allocation not given. At day 63 after the first vaccine or placebo injection, samples were drawn. The input for sequencing was peripheral blood, taken in a trial of Ad26.COV2.S vaccine versus placebo. All receptors come from a person between 18 and 65 years old who received the Ad26.COV2.S COVID-19 vaccine or a placebo.

The V call is TRBV19, the J call TRBJ1-2; no clear D. Germline CDR1 LNHDA, CDR2 SQIVND (reference sequence). V lost 5 bases and J lost 4, with 8 bases in between. The CDR3 loop spans 12 amino acids. CDR3 protein: CASSWQRYGYTF. In DNA, the CDR3 is TGTGCCAGTAGTTGGCAGCGCTATGGCTACACCTTC. The whole variable domain, remainder taken from reference TRBV19 and TRBJ1-2, is DGGITQSPKYLFRKEGQNVTLSCEQNLNHDAMYWYRQDPGQGLRLIYYSQIVNDFQKGDIAEGYSVSREKKESFPLTVTSAQKNPTAFYLCASSWQRYGYTFGSGTRLTVV.

The V call is TRBV9, the J call TRBJ2-2; D might be TRBD2 (6 bases). The CDR3 extends over 16 amino acids. V was shortened by 1 base and J by 4 bases, with 14 bases between the two germline ends. Germline-derived CDR1 and CDR2 are SGDLS and YYNGEE. The CDR3 sequence is CASSVSGGLGTGELFF. In nucleotides, the CDR3 is TGTGCCAGCAGCGTATCCGGGGGATTGGGCACCGGGGAGCTGTTTTTT.

The chain is built from TRBV29-1 and TRBJ1-1; 7 nucleotides align to TRBD1. J gave up 0 bases and V 4 bases, and 5 bases lay outside the gene matches. CDR1 and CDR2 from the germline V gene are SQVTM and ANQGSEA. This CDR3 is built from 14 residues. CDR3 protein: CSVVAGQMNTEAFF. CDR3 in DNA: TGCAGCGTTGTCGCGGGACAGATGAACACTGAAGCTTTCTTT.

The rearrangement joins TRBV10-3 to TRBJ2-3; TRBD2 matches 7 bases. The ends lost 10 bases at V and 4 bases at J; junction bases unmatched: 14. The CDR3 length is 15 residues. Germline CDR1 and CDR2: ENHRY and SYGVKD. CDR3 in amino acids: CATRPGREPADTQYF. The CDR3 coding sequence is TGTGCCACCCGGCCGGGGCGGGAGCCTGCAGATACGCAGTATTTT.

V is TRBV27 and J is TRBJ1-1; D may be TRBD1 (5 bases). The CDR3 is 17 residues long. V gave up 2 bases and J gave up 4 bases, with 20 bases separating them. Germline-derived CDR1 and CDR2 are MNHEY and SMNVEV (reference sequence). CDR3 in DNA: TGTGCCAGCAGTTTAAGTTGGGTGGGGGACTCGGGCACTGAAGCTTTCTTT. Protein product: CASSLSWVGDSGTEAFF.

V usage is TRBV18 and J usage is TRBJ1-3; D gene uncertain. CDR1 is KGHSH, CDR2 LQKENI, per germline. The CDR3 consists of 16 residues. V dropped 3 bases and J dropped 0 bases, with 12 bases sitting between them. CDR3 residues: CASSPYDANSGNTIYF. The CDR3 coding sequence is TGTGCCAGCTCACCCTATGACGCTAACTCTGGAAACACCATATATTTT.

J is TRBJ2-5 and V is TRBV24-1; 10 positions match TRBD1. V shed 7 bases, J shed 5 bases, and the junction held 6 bases outside the gene matches. The V gene's germline CDR1 is KGHDR and CDR2 SFDVKD. The CDR3 length is 14 residues. CDR3 in DNA: TGTGCCACCAGAGGGACAGGGGAGCAGGAGACCCAGTACTTC. Translated, it gives CATRGTGEQETQYF.

This chain uses TRBV5-1 with TRBJ2-1; possible D gene TRBD2, 5 bases. CDR3 size: 16 residues. V gave up 3 bases and J gave up 3 bases, with 16 bases separating them. Germline CDR1 reads SGHRS; CDR2 reads YFSETQ. The CDR3 loop is CASSWDQRRIYNEQFF. The DNA of the CDR3 is TGCGCCAGCAGCTGGGATCAGCGGAGGATCTACAATGAGCAGTTCTTC.

The V call is TRBV6-4, the J call TRBJ1-5, with D tentatively TRBD1 (5 bases). Germline CDR1 and CDR2: MRHNA and SNTAGT. V lost 4 bases and J lost 4, with 17 bases in between. This CDR3 has 16 amino acids. In DNA, the CDR3 is TGTGCCAGCAGTGGTGGGCTGCTGGGACGAAATCAGCCCCAGCATTTT. It yields the protein CASSGGLLGRNQPQHF.